The clone carrying this T cell receptor delta chain was seen a handful of times. The data are from a study of gamma-delta T cells after stem cell transplantation. Germline trimming cut 2 bases from V and 0 bases from J; bases unmatched to any gene: 22. The CDR3 has 22 residues. Germline V gene lookup returns CDR1 TSWWSYY and CDR2 QGS. TCRdb re-processed the RT-PCR reads via CATT. The table lists thousands of delta-chain clones, approximately 15% of them singletons. The sample comprised gamma-delta T cells. J is TRDJ1 and V is TRDV1; 9 positions match TRDD2. This TCR derives from a human donor. It is not recorded whose cells these are; they may come from a transplant donor. The CDR3 DNA sequence: TGTGCTCTTGGGGAATACCGAGGCCTTCCTACAGGTGGGGACCGGTACACCGATAAACTCATCTTT. Amino acids: CALGEYRGLPTGGDRYTDKLIF.